This T cell receptor (beta chain) stems from a study of chemoradiotherapy in HPV16-positive cancers. Overall study context: A couple of HPV16-positive patients' cells yielded candidate HPV-specific clones and common motifs.

Germline V CDR1 and CDR2: MGHRA, YSYEKL. The CDR3 spans 15 residues. V shed 1 base and J shed 5 bases, with 14 bases lying between them. Overall study findings and caveats: HPV-responsive T-cell expansion during chemoradiotherapy was linked to improved recurrence-free survival in HPV16-positive patients. HPV-specific T cells were functionally defined from only two HPV16-positive patients.

Repeated repertoire sampling spanned the course of chemoradiotherapy. Notes on this clone: The antigen is undetermined.

TCRdb keeps only in-frame clones here, not all; method: immunoSEQ multiplex PCR. The table includes 29,000 or so clones, over 90% detected once. The rearrangement joins TRBV4-1 to TRBJ2-5; no reliable D call. This receptor was obtained from a human donor with HPV-associated anogenital cancer. The source was blood, collected from a patient who underwent chemoradiotherapy. CDR3 coding DNA: TGCGCCAGCAGCCAAGGAAGGATGGGCTGGGAGACCCAGTACTTC. Translating it yields CASSQGRMGWETQYF.